Below are 9 T cell receptor beta chains sequenced from a single sample in a study of metastatic and nonmetastatic thyroid tumors (dated by TCRdb to the early 2020s). Library prep was done by PCR. The sequencer was an Illumina HiSeq 4000. TCRdb reprocessed the public reads (quality trimming at Q25 with fastp, clone calling with MiXCR) and kept in-frame beta chains. This sample gives 43,000 or so clones in total; around 23% of them show up just once. Clones ranked in the top ten supply around 3.2% of the sample. None of the patients had been given any treatment before thyroid surgery. Specimen: blood. Every receptor here comes from a male donor with papillary thyroid cancer or a benign thyroid nodule (not recorded which). Some clones in this sample may be carry-over from other donors' samples.

This clone was detected only a few times. The gene calls are TRBV28 and TRBJ2-1; no firm D call. The CDR3 runs 10 residues. Germline lookup yields CDR1 MDHEN and CDR2 SYDVKM. Between the trimmed V and J ends, which lost 5 bases and 5 bases, there was a span of 1 base. CDR3 DNA: TGTGCCAGCAGTGACAATGAGCAGTTCTTC. It codes for CASSDNEQFF. Looking up the rest from reference TRBV28 and TRBJ2-1 gives the full variable domain: DVKVTQSSRYLVKRTGEKVFLECVQDMDHENMFWYRQDPGLGLRLIYFSYDVKMKEKGDIPEGYSVSREKKERFSLILESASTNQTSMYLCASSDNEQFFGPGTRLTVL.

The chain employs TRBV28 and TRBJ2-7; D not certain. This CDR3 is 11 amino acids long. Germline assignment: CDR1 MDHEN and CDR2 SYDVKM. Trimming removed 4 bases at V and 7 bases at J, with 8 bases between. The CDR3 here is CASSSLREQYF. DNA of the CDR3: TGTGCCAGCAGTTCCCTACGGGAGCAGTACTTC. The variable domain in full, completed from reference TRBV28 and TRBJ2-7, reads DVKVTQSSRYLVKRTGEKVFLECVQDMDHENMFWYRQDPGLGLRLIYFSYDVKMKEKGDIPEGYSVSREKKERFSLILESASTNQTSMYLCASSSLREQYFGPGTRLTVT.

This clone was counted only a few times. The chain joins TRBV19 to TRBJ2-2; D not certain. Trimming left V 7 bases short and J 0 bases short, with 9 bases between. Germline CDR1 reads LNHDA; CDR2 reads SQIVND (reference sequence). This CDR3 contains 14 residues. The CDR3 loop is CASIYASNTGELFF. In nucleotides, the CDR3 is TGTGCCAGTATCTACGCCTCGAACACCGGGGAGCTGTTTTTT.

This clone was seen repeatedly, ten times or more. The chain employs TRBV20-1 and TRBJ1-4; D is ambiguous. Germline V gene data show CDR1 as DFQATT and CDR2 as SNEGSKA (reference sequence). The CDR3 sequence is 14 residues long. Between the trimmed V and J ends, which lost 0 bases and 8 bases, there was a span of 13 bases. In DNA form, the CDR3 reads TGCAGTGCTAGAGATCGCACAGAGGGAGAAAAACTGTTTTTT. Translating gives CSARDRTEGEKLFF.

Sample share makes this clone medium-sized (0.01 to 0.1%). This sequence joins TRBV27 and TRBJ1-6, with a tentative D call TRBD1 (5 bases). The CDR3 runs 15 residues. CDR1 is MNHEY, CDR2 SMNVEV, per germline (reference sequence). V lost 5 bases to trimming and J lost 10 bases, with 18 bases between them. Written as DNA, the CDR3 is TGTGCCAGCAGTCCCCGGGACGGGGTGGGGTCACCCCTCCACTTT. It is translated as CASSPRDGVGSPLHF.

This clone appeared a few times. The chain uses TRBV20-1 and TRBJ2-3; the D is unclear. Trimming pared 5 bases from V and 3 bases from J, leaving 12 bases between. This CDR3 is built from 13 residues. Germline V gives CDR1 DFQATT, CDR2 SNEGSKA (reference sequence). DNA of the CDR3: TGCAGTGCTGGCTCGCTGAGAACAGATACGCAGTATTTT. As protein: CSAGSLRTDTQYF.

This clone was seen repeatedly, ten times or more. The gene calls are TRBV20-1 and TRBJ2-5; the D gene could be TRBD1 or TRBD2 (5 bases each). In germline, CDR1 is DFQATT, CDR2 SNEGSKA (reference sequence). V was trimmed by 6 bases and J by 5 bases, leaving 22 bases between them. CDR3 size: 15 residues. DNA of the CDR3: TGCAGTGCCGAGGGGATACAGGCCCCCAGGGAGACCCAGTACTTC. Its translation is CSAEGIQAPRETQYF.

This clone was picked up many times. The V gene is TRBV11-1, the J gene TRBJ2-2; 8 bases fit TRBD2. This CDR3 is built from 16 residues. Germline values: CDR1 SGHAT, CDR2 FQDESV (reference sequence). Germline trimming cut 5 bases from V and 6 bases from J; bases unmatched to any gene: 11. The CDR3 is CASSDGTLREAGELFF. CDR3 nucleotides: TGTGCCAGCAGCGACGGCACCTTGCGGGAGGCCGGGGAGCTGTTTTTT.

There are many counts of this clone. The chain is built from TRBV6-1 and TRBJ1-4, with D maybe TRBD1 (5 bases). Germline-derived CDR1 and CDR2 are MNHNS and SASEGT. CDR3 length equals 14 residues. Trimming left V 1 base short and J 5 bases short, with 8 bases between. Here the CDR3 DNA reads TGTGCCAGCAGTGAAGAATGGGGGAATGAAAAACTGTTTTTT. This gives the protein CASSEEWGNEKLFF.